The rows below give T cell receptor beta chains drawn from one sample of a study of cytomegalovirus exposure and HLA in healthy donors. The repertoire was sequenced with immunoSEQ multiplex PCR; TCRdb's copy has only in-frame clones and lacks some. The sample has 100,000 to 150,000 clones, 85% to 90% seen once. Material: PBMCs. The receptors derive from a man aged 25 to 40 in good health and CMV-seronegative. CDR3s include the opening cysteine and the closing phenylalanine or tryptophan. A D gene is named only where the DNA matches it firmly.

J | D | V | CDR3 | DNA
TRBJ1-4 | . | TRBV7-2 | CASSRGGAPSEKLFF | TGTGCCAGCAGCCGGGGGGGGGCCCCCTCCGAAAAACTGTTTTTT
TRBJ1-1 | TRBD1 | TRBV6-6 | CASSSPGQGDPTEAFF | TGTGCCAGCAGTTCCCCGGGACAGGGGGATCCCACTGAAGCTTTCTTT
TRBJ2-7 | TRBD1 | TRBV18 | CASSTGTGGEDF | TGTGCCAGCTCAACGGGGACAGGCGGCGAGGACTTC
TRBJ1-1 | . | TRBV7-2 | CASSSPRDSASTEAFF | TGTGCCAGCAGCTCACCCCGGGACTCTGCTTCCACTGAAGCTTTCTTT
TRBJ2-7 | . | TRBV2 | CASLSDTPIIEQYF | TGTGCCAGCCTCTCCGATACCCCTATAATCGAGCAGTACTTC
TRBJ2-2 | TRBD2 | TRBV6-6 | CASSWAGLAGSGELFF | TGTGCCAGCAGCTGGGCGGGACTAGCAGGATCCGGGGAGCTGTTTTTT
TRBJ2-3 | TRBD2 | TRBV29-1 | CSVGYLLAGGPTDTQYF | TGCAGCGTCGGGTACCTACTAGCGGGAGGGCCCACAGATACGCAGTATTTT
TRBJ2-2 | TRBD1 | TRBV6-1 | CASREGTEESGELFF | TGTGCCAGCAGGGAAGGGACAGAAGAATCCGGGGAGCTGTTTTTT
TRBJ1-2 | . | TRBV10-2 | CASSEGQPAVYGYTF | TGCGCCAGCAGTGAGGGACAGCCAGCGGTCTATGGCTACACCTTC
TRBJ2-1 | TRBD1 | TRBV11-3 | CASSTAGGNEQFF | TGTGCCAGCAGCACCGCAGGGGGCAATGAGCAGTTCTTC
TRBJ1-3 | . | TRBV11-2 | CASSLNHGSGNTIYF | TGTGCCAGCAGCTTGAATCACGGCTCTGGAAACACCATATATTTT